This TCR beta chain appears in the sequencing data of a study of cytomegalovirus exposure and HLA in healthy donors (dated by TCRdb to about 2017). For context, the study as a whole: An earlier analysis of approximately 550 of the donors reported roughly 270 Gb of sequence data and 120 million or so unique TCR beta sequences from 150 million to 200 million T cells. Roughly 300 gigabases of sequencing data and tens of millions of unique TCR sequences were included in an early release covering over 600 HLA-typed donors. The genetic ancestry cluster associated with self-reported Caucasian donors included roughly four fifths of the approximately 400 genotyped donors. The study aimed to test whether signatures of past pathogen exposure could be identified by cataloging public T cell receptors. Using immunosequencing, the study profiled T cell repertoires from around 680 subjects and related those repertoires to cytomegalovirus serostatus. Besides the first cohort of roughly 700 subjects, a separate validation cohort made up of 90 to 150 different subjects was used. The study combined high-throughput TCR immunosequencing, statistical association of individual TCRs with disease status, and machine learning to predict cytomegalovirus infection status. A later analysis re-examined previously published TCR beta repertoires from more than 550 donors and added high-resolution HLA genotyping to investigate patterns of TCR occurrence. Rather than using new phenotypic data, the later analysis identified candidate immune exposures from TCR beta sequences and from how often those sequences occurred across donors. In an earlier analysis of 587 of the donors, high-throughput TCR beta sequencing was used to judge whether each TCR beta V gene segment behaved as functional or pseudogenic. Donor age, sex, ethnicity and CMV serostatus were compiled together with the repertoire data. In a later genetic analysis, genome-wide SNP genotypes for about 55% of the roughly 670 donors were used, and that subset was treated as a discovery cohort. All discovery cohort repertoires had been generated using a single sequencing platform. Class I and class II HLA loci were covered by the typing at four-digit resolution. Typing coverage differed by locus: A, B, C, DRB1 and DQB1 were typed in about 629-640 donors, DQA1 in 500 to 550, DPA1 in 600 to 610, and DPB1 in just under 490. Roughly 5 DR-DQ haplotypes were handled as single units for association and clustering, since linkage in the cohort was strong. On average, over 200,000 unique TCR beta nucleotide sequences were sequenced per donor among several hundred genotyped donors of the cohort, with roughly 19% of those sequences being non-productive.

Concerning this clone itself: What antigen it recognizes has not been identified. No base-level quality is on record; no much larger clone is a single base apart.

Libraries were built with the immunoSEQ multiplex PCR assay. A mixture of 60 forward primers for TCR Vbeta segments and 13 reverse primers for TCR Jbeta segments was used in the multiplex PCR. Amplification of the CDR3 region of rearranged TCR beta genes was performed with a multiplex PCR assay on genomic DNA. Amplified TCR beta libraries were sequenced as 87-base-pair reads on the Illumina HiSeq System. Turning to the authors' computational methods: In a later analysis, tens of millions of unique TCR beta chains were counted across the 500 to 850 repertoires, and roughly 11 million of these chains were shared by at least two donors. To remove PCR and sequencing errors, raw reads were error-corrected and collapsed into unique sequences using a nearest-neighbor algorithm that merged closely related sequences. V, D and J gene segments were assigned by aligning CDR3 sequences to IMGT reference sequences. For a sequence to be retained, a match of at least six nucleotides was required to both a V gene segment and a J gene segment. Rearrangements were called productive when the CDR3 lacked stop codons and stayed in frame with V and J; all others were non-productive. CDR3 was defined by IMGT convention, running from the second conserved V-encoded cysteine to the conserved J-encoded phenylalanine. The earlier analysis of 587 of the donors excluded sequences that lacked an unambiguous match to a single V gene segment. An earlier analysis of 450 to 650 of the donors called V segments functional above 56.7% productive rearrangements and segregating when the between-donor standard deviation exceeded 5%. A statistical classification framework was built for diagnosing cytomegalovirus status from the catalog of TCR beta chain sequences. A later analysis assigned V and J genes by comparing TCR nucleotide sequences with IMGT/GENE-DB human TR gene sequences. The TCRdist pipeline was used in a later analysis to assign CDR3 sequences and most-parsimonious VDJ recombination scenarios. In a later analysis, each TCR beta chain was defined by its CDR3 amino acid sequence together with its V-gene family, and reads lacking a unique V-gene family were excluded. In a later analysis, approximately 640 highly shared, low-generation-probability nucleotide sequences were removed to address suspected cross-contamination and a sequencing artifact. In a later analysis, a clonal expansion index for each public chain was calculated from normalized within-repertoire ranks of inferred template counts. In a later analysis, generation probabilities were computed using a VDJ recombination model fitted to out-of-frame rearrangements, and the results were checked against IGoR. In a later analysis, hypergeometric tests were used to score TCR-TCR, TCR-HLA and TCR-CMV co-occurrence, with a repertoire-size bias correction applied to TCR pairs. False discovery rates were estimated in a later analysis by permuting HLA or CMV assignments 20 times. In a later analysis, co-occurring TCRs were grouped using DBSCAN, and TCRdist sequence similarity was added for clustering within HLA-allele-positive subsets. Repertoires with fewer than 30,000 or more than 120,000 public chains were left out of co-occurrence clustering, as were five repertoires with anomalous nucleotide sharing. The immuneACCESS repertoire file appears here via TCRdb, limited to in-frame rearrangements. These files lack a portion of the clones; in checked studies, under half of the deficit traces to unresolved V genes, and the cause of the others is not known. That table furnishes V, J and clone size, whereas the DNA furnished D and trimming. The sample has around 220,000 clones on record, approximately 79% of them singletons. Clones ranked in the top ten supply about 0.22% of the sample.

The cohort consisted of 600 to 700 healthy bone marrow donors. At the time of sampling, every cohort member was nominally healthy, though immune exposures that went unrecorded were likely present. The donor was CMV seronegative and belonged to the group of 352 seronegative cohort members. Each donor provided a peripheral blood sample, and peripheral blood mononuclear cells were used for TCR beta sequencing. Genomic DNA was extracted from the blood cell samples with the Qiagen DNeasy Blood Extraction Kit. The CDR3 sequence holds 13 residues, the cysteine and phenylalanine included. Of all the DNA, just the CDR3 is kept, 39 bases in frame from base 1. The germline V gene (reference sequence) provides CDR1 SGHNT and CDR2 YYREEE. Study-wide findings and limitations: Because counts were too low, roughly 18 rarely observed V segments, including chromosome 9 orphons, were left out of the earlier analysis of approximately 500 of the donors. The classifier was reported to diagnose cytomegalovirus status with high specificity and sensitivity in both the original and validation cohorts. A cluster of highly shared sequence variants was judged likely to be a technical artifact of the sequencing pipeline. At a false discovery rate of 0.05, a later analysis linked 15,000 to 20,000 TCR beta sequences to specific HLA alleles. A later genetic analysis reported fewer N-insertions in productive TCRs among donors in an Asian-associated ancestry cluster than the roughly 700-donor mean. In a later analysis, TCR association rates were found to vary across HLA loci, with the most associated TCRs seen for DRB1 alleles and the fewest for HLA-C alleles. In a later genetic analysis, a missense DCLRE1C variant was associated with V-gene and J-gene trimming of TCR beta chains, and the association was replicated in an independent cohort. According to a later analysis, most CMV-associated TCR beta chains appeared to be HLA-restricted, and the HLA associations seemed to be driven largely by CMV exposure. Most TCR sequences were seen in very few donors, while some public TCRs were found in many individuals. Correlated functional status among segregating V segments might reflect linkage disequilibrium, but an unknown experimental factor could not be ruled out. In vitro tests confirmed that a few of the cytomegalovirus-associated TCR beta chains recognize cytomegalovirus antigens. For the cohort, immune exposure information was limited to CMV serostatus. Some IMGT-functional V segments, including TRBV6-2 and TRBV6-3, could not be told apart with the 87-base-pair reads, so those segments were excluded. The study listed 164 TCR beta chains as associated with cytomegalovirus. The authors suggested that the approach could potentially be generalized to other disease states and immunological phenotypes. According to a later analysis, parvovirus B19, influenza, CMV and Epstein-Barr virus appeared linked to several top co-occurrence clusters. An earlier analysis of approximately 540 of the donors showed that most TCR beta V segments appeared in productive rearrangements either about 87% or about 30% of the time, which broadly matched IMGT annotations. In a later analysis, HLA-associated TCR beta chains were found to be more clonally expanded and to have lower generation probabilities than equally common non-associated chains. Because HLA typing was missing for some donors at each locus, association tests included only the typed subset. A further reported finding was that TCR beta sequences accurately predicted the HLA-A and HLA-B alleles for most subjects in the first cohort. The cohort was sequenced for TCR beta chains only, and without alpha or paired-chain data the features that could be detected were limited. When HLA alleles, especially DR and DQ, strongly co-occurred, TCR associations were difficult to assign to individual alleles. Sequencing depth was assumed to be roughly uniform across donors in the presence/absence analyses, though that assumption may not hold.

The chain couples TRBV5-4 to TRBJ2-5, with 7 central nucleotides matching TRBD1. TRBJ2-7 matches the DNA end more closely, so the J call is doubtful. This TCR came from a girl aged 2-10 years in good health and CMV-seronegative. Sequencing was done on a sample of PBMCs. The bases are TGTGCCAGCAGCTTTGACAGGGCAGGCGAGCAGTACTTC. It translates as CASSFDRAGEQYF.